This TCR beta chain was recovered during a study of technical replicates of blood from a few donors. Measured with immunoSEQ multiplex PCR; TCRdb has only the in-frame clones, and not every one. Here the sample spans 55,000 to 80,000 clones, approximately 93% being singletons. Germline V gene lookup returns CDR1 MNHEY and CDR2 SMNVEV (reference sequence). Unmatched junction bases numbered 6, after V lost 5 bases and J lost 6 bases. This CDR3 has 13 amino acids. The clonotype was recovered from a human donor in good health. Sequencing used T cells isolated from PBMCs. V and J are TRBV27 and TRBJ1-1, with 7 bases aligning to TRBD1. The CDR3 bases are TGTGCCAGCAGTCTGACAGGGTCCCCTGAAGCTTTCTTT. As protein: CASSLTGSPEAFF.